The rows below give T cell receptor beta chains drawn from one sample of a study of blood T cell repertoires in COVID-19. Libraries were prepared by immunoSEQ multiplex PCR; TCRdb keeps only in-frame clonotypes and omits some of them. The table records 90,000 to 150,000 clones, 80% to 90% of them present only once. Sequencing was done on a sample of peripheral blood. All receptors derive from a woman aged 45 to 65 with active or convalescent COVID-19. Both conserved end residues are part of each CDR3. The D gene is left open where the match is weak. Size is stated for part of the rows, as once, few or many counts, or as a class when the clone is expanded.

V gene: TRBV7-6; clone size: NA; D gene: NA; J gene: TRBJ2-7; CDR3 DNA: TGTGCCAGCAGCTTAGACGGGAGACGGCAGTACTTC; CDR3 protein: CASSLDGRRQYF
V gene: TRBV3-1/TRBV3-2; clone size: NA; D gene: NA; J gene: TRBJ2-5; CDR3 DNA: TGTGCCAGCAGCCCCCAACTAGCAGTACAAGAGACCCAGTACTTC; CDR3 protein: CASSPQLAVQETQYF
V gene: TRBV6-2/TRBV6-3; clone size: few; D gene: TRBD2; J gene: TRBJ2-7; CDR3 DNA: TGTGCCAGCAGCCCGACTAGCGGTAACTACGAGCAGTACTTC; CDR3 protein: CASSPTSGNYEQYF
V gene: TRBV28; clone size: NA; D gene: TRBD1; J gene: TRBJ2-5; CDR3 DNA: TGTGCCAGCAGTAATCAACAGGGGAAGGAGACCCAGTACTTC; CDR3 protein: CASSNQQGKETQYF
V gene: TRBV3-1/TRBV3-2; clone size: NA; D gene: TRBD2; J gene: TRBJ2-1; CDR3 DNA: TGTGCCAGCAGCGGATCGCAAGCGGGAGGAGCGTTCTTC; CDR3 protein: CASSGSQAGGAFF
V gene: TRBV2; clone size: NA; D gene: NA; J gene: TRBJ1-5; CDR3 DNA: TGTGCCAGCTCCCGGGGGGCCGGCAATCAGCCCCAGCATTTT; CDR3 protein: CASSRGAGNQPQHF
V gene: TRBV28; clone size: once; D gene: NA; J gene: TRBJ2-2; CDR3 DNA: TGTGCCAGCAGTCTCTCGCGCCGACAGGGAGGCTCCGGGGAGCTGTTTTTT; CDR3 protein: CASSLSRRQGGSGELFF
V gene: TRBV7-9; clone size: NA; D gene: NA; J gene: TRBJ1-6; CDR3 DNA: TGTGCCAGCAGCTTAGAAGGGGGGGCTCCTTCACCCCTCCACTTT; CDR3 protein: CASSLEGGAPSPLHF
V gene: TRBV5-6; clone size: NA; D gene: NA; J gene: TRBJ1-4; CDR3 DNA: TGTGCCAGCAGCCCCACAGGGATTCCTAATGAAAAACTGTTTTTT; CDR3 protein: CASSPTGIPNEKLFF
V gene: TRBV24-1; clone size: NA; D gene: TRBD1; J gene: TRBJ2-2; CDR3 DNA: TGTGCCACCAGTGATGACCGGACAGGGTTTATGGGGGAGCTGTTTTTT; CDR3 protein: CATSDDRTGFMGELFF
V gene: TRBV30; clone size: once; D gene: TRBD2; J gene: TRBJ2-1; CDR3 DNA: TGTGCCCGGCGGGAAACGGGAGGGGGAAGCAATGAGCAGTTCTTC; CDR3 protein: CARRETGGGSNEQFF
V gene: TRBV10-3; clone size: NA; D gene: NA; J gene: TRBJ2-1; CDR3 DNA: TGTGCCATCAGCCAGGACATTGAGCAGTTCTTC; CDR3 protein: CAISQDIEQFF
V gene: TRBV14; clone size: NA; D gene: TRBD2; J gene: TRBJ2-2; CDR3 DNA: TGTGCCAGCAGCCTCTTTCTAGCGGGAGACACCGGGGAGCTGTTTTTT; CDR3 protein: CASSLFLAGDTGELFF
V gene: TRBV7-9; clone size: NA; D gene: TRBD1; J gene: TRBJ1-2; CDR3 DNA: TGTGCCAGCAGCGTTGACAGGGACTATGGCTACACCTTC; CDR3 protein: CASSVDRDYGYTF
V gene: TRBV28; clone size: NA; D gene: NA; J gene: TRBJ1-5; CDR3 DNA: TGTGCCAGCAGTTTAAGGGGGGGGAGCAATCAGCCCCAGCATTTT; CDR3 protein: CASSLRGGSNQPQHF
V gene: TRBV2; clone size: NA; D gene: NA; J gene: TRBJ1-1; CDR3 DNA: TGTGCCAGCAGTCTTCGGACCGGGACAGAAGCTTTCTTT; CDR3 protein: CASSLRTGTEAFF
V gene: TRBV7-9; clone size: NA; D gene: NA; J gene: TRBJ1-3; CDR3 DNA: TGTGCCAGCAGCATCCTGGACAGCCCTCTTTCTGGAAACACCATATATTTT; CDR3 protein: CASSILDSPLSGNTIYF
V gene: TRBV27; clone size: NA; D gene: NA; J gene: TRBJ2-7; CDR3 DNA: TGTGCCAGCAGTTTATTTCCCGATAGCTACGAGCAGTACTTC; CDR3 protein: CASSLFPDSYEQYF
V gene: TRBV7-9; clone size: NA; D gene: TRBD1; J gene: TRBJ2-5; CDR3 DNA: TGTGCCAGCAGCCAACAGGGGTCGGGAGAGACCCAGTACTTC; CDR3 protein: CASSQQGSGETQYF
V gene: TRBV28; clone size: NA; D gene: TRBD1; J gene: TRBJ1-1; CDR3 DNA: TGTGCCAGCAGTACTCCGCAGGGGGCGGGGACTGAAGCTTTCTTT; CDR3 protein: CASSTPQGAGTEAFF
V gene: TRBV28; clone size: NA; D gene: TRBD1; J gene: TRBJ1-1; CDR3 DNA: TGTGCCAGCAGATCAAGGGGACAGGGGGAGACTGAAGCTTTCTTT; CDR3 protein: CASRSRGQGETEAFF
V gene: TRBV6-5; clone size: NA; D gene: NA; J gene: TRBJ2-3; CDR3 DNA: TGTGCCAGCACCTCACAAACAGATACGCAGTATTTT; CDR3 protein: CASTSQTDTQYF
V gene: TRBV29-1; clone size: NA; D gene: NA; J gene: TRBJ2-5; CDR3 DNA: TGCAGCGTTGCGAGGGCCCGGAGAAAGACCCAGTACTTC; CDR3 protein: CSVARARRKTQYF
V gene: TRBV5-5; clone size: NA; D gene: NA; J gene: TRBJ1-1; CDR3 DNA: TGTGCCAGCAGCTTCAGGGGAGCTGGTGGAGCTTTCTTT; CDR3 protein: CASSFRGAGGAFF
V gene: TRBV25-1; clone size: few; D gene: TRBD1; J gene: TRBJ1-5; CDR3 DNA: TGTGCCAGCAGTGGACAGGGTTATCAGCCCCAGCATTTT; CDR3 protein: CASSGQGYQPQHF
V gene: TRBV4-1; clone size: NA; D gene: TRBD1; J gene: TRBJ1-2; CDR3 DNA: TGCGCCAGCAGCCAAGAAGCCAGGGGGACGTTAGGCTACACCTTC; CDR3 protein: CASSQEARGTLGYTF